The clone carrying this T cell receptor beta chain was picked up one time. Its target is unknown. Clones were sequenced by immunoSEQ multiplex PCR, and TCRdb holds only the in-frame ones, with some missing. Of 98,000 or so clones listed, about 91% were seen once; the top ten hold 18%. The sample originates from a study of T cell responses to AZD1222 COVID-19 vaccine. Study-wide results and limits: Donors were largely white British and mainly female; clonal diversity was possibly underestimated.

The CDR3 loop spans 14 amino acids. The germline V gene encodes CDR1 MNHNY and CDR2 SVGAGI (reference sequence). V lost 0 bases and J lost 4; bases outside the gene matches: 2. The chain couples TRBV6-6 to TRBJ1-2; 7 bases agree with TRBD1. This TCR was sampled from an adult in good health. This sample comprised peripheral blood, obtained on day 0 of AZD1222 vaccination. The CDR3 nucleotides are TGTGCCAGCAGTTACTCAGGGGGCAGCTATGGCTACACCTTC. Its translation: CASSYSGGSYGYTF.